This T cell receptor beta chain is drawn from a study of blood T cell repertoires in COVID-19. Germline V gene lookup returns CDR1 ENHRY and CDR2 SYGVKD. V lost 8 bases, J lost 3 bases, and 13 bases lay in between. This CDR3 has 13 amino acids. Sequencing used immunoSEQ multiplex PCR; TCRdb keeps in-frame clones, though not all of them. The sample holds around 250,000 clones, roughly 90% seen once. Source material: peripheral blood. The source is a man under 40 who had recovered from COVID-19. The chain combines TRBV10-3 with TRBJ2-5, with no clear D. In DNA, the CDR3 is TGTGCCATCCGGGTCCAAGGCGAAGAGACCCAGTACTTC. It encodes CAIRVQGEETQYF.